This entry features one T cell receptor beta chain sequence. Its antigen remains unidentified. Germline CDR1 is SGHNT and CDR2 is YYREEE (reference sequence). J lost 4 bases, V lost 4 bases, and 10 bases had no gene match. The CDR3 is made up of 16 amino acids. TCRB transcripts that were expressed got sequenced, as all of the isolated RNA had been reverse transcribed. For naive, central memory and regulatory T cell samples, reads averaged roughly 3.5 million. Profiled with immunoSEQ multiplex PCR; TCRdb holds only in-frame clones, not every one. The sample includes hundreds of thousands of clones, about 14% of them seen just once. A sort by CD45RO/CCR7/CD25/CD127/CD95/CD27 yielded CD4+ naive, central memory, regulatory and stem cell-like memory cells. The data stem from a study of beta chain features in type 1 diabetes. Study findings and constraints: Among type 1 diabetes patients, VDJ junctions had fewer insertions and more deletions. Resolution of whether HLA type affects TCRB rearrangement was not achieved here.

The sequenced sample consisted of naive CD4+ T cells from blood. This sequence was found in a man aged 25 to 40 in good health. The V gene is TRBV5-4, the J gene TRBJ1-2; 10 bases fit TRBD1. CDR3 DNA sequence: TGTGCCAGCAGCCCTCCAGGACAGGGGGGACTCTATGGCTACACCTTC. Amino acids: CASSPPGQGGLYGYTF.